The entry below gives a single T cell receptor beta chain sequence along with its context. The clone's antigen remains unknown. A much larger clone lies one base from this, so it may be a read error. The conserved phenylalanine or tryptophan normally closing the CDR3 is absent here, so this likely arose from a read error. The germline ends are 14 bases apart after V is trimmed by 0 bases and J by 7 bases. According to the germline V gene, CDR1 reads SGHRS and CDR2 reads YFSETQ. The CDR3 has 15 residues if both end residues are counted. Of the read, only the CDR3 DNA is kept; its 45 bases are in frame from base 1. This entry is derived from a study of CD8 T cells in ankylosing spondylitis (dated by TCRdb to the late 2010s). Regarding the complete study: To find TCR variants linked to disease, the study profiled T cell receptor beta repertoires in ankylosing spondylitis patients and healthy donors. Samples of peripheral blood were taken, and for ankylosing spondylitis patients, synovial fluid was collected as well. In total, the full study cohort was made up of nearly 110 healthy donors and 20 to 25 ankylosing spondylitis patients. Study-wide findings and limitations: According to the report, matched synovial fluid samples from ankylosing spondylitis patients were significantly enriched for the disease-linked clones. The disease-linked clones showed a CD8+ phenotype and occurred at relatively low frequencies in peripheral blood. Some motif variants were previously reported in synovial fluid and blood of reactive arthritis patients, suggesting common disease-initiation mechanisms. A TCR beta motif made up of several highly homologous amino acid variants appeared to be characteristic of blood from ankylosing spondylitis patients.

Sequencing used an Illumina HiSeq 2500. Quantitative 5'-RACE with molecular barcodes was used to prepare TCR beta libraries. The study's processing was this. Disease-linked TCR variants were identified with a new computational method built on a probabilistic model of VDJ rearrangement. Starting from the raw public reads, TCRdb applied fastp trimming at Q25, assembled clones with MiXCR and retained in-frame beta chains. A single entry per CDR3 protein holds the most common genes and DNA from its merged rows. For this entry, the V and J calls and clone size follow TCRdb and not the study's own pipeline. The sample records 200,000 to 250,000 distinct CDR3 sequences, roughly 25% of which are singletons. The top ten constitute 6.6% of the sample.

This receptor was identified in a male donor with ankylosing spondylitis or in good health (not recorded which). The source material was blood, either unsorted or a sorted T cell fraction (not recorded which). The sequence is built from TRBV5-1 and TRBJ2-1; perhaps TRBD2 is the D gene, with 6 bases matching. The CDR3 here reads CASSLDGGTVNEQFI. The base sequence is TGCGCCAGCAGCTTGGATGGGGGGACCGTGAATGAGCAGTTCATC.